These T cell receptor beta chains were read from a single sample in a study of T cell responses to AZD1222 COVID-19 vaccine. The assay was immunoSEQ multiplex PCR, and TCRdb's table has in-frame clones only and misses some. The sample lists 150,000 or so clones; more than 75% were seen once. The starting material was peripheral blood, obtained on day 0 of AZD1222 vaccination. All receptors come from an adult in good health. Each CDR3 is given with its conserved first and last residue. Each record gives: V gene, clone size, D gene, J gene, CDR3 length, CDR3 DNA, CDR3 protein. D genes are given only for firm matches. Rows give clone size only sometimes, using once, few, many, or a class for an expanded clone.

>TRBV18|-|-|TRBJ1-2|15
TGTGCCAGCTCACCAGCGGCGGGAGCTAACTATGGCTACACCTTC
CASSPAAGANYGYTF
>TRBV4-2|-|TRBD1|TRBJ1-3|15
TGTGCCAGCAGCCAAGACAGGGGGCGGGGAAACACCATATATTTT
CASSQDRGRGNTIYF
>TRBV7-2|once|-|TRBJ1-6|13
TGTGCCAGCAGCTTAGAGGGATATTCACCCCTCCACTTT
CASSLEGYSPLHF
>TRBV28|-|-|TRBJ1-2|10
TGTGCCAGCAGCGCCGGGTCCTACACCTTC
CASSAGSYTF
>TRBV6-2/TRBV6-3|once|TRBD2|TRBJ2-7|15
TGTGCCAGCAGTCGACTAGCGGGAGTCTTCCACGAGCAGTACTTC
CASSRLAGVFHEQYF
>TRBV24-1|once|-|TRBJ1-5|17
TGTGCCACCAGTGATTTAGCCTGGCAGGGAGATGGTCAGCCCCAGCATTTT
CATSDLAWQGDGQPQHF
>TRBV6-5|-|-|TRBJ2-1|12
TGTGCCAGCAGCAGATCCTACAATGAGCAGTTCTTC
CASSRSYNEQFF
>TRBV7-2|-|-|TRBJ2-7|15
TGTGCCAGCAGCTCCCTAGCCCTCAGCTCCTACGAGCAGTACTTC
CASSSLALSSYEQYF
>TRBV6-1|-|-|TRBJ1-5|14
TGTGCCAGCAGTTATTTGAGTGGGGATCAGCCCCAGCATTTT
CASSYLSGDQPQHF
>TRBV3-1/TRBV3-2|-|-|TRBJ2-2|16
TGTGCCAGCAGCCTAAGAGTATTGGGAAGCACCGGGGAGCTGTTTTTT
CASSLRVLGSTGELFF
>TRBV10-3|-|-|TRBJ2-5|12
TGTGCCATCGGCAGACTAGAAGAGACCCAGTACTTC
CAIGRLEETQYF
>TRBV20-1|few|-|TRBJ1-2|10
TGCAGTGCTAGTAACTATGGCTACACCTTC
CSASNYGYTF
>TRBV3-1/TRBV3-2|-|-|TRBJ1-6|15
TGTGCCAGCAGCCAAGGGGAGGTAGGGCCATCACCCCTCCACTTT
CASSQGEVGPSPLHF
>TRBV7-9|-|TRBD2|TRBJ2-5|19
TGTGCCAGCAGCCGTAGAGGCCGCCCGGGGGAGGGCTTAGGAGAGACCCAGTACTTC
CASSRRGRPGEGLGETQYF
>TRBV24-1|-|TRBD1|TRBJ2-7|16
TGTGCCACCAGTGATCCCGGGACAGGGGACTCCTACGAGCAGTACTTC
CATSDPGTGDSYEQYF
>TRBV6-5|-|-|TRBJ1-3|11
TGTGCCAGTTGGGGTCGAAACACCATATATTTT
CASWGRNTIYF
>TRBV10-2|-|TRBD1|TRBJ2-7|13
TGCGCCAGCAGGAAGACAGGGGCCTACGAGCAGTACTTC
CASRKTGAYEQYF
>TRBV5-8|-|TRBD2|TRBJ2-3|15
TGTGCCAGCAGCTTGGTGAGCGGGAGAGGAAATACGCAGTATTTT
CASSLVSGRGNTQYF
>TRBV3-1/TRBV3-2|-|-|TRBJ1-6|10
TGTGCCAGTTTGAATTCACCCCTCCACTTT
CASLNSPLHF
>TRBV5-1|once|-|TRBJ1-1|15
TGCGCCAGCAGCTTGACCGGGGGGATGAACACTGAAGCTTTCTTT
CASSLTGGMNTEAFF
>TRBV6-2/TRBV6-3|once|TRBD2|TRBJ2-1|15
TGTGCCAGCAGTTATGGGACTAGCGGCTACAATGAGCAGTTCTTC
CASSYGTSGYNEQFF
>TRBV4-3|-|TRBD1|TRBJ1-6|14
TGCGCCAGCAGACAGGGGTCCTATAATTCACCCCTCCACTTT
CASRQGSYNSPLHF
>TRBV7-6|-|-|TRBJ2-1|15
TGTGCCAGCAGCTTAGTACCCGATCCCTCGAATGAGCAGTTCTTC
CASSLVPDPSNEQFF
>TRBV29-1|-|-|TRBJ2-5|13
TGCAGCGCCGAACTAGGGGCCGGGGAGACCCAGTACTTC
CSAELGAGETQYF
>TRBV27|-|-|TRBJ1-1|14
TGTGCCAGCAGTTTGAGGTCGGGGAACACTGAAGCTTTCTTT
CASSLRSGNTEAFF
>TRBV7-9|once|TRBD2|TRBJ2-1|15
TGTGCCAGCAGCAGGACTAGCGGGAGGAAATGGACCCCGTTCTTC
CASSRTSGRKWTPFF
>TRBV28|-|-|TRBJ2-7|12
TGTGCCAGCAGCCCAGACACCCACGAGCAGTACTTC
CASSPDTHEQYF
>TRBV6-2/TRBV6-3|-|TRBD2|TRBJ2-3|14
TGTGCCAGCAGTAAAGCGGGGGACACAGATACGCAGTATTTT
CASSKAGDTDTQYF
>TRBV5-5|-|-|TRBJ2-7|12
TGTGCCAGCAGCTTGGTCGAAGGCGAGCAGTACTTC
CASSLVEGEQYF
>TRBV9|once|-|TRBJ2-7|16
TGTGCCAGCAGCCTCCACGGGCAGGCAGCAGGTGACGAGCAGTACTTC
CASSLHGQAAGDEQYF
>TRBV6-2/TRBV6-3|-|-|TRBJ2-7|12
TGTGCCAGCAGTTACTGGGGATACGAGCAGTACTTC
CASSYWGYEQYF
>TRBV7-3|once|-|TRBJ2-4|13
TGTGCCAGCAGCTTAGGCTGGGACGCACAACAGTACTTC
CASSLGWDAQQYF
>TRBV18|-|-|TRBJ1-5|14
TGTGCCAGCTCACCAGAGGTTAGAAATCAGCCCCAGCATTTT
CASSPEVRNQPQHF
>TRBV2|once|TRBD2|TRBJ2-5|13
TGTGCCAGCAAAACTAGCGGGAAAGAGACCCAGTACTTC
CASKTSGKETQYF
>TRBV10-1|-|TRBD2|TRBJ2-1|14
TGCGCCACCCGACTAGCGGGAGGGGGAGATGAGCAGTTCTTC
CATRLAGGGDEQFF
>TRBV27|few|-|TRBJ1-1|14
TGTGCCAGCAGTTCCCCCCTCAAGAAGACCGAAGCTTTCTTT
CASSSPLKKTEAFF
>TRBV7-2|-|-|TRBJ2-5|15
TGTGCCAGCAGCTTAGGTATGGGGATTCGAGAGACCCAGTACTTC
CASSLGMGIRETQYF
>TRBV2|few|TRBD2|TRBJ2-5|17
TGTGCCAGCAGTGAATCCGGACTAGCGGGAGATCAAGAGACCCAGTACTTC
CASSESGLAGDQETQYF
>TRBV18|few|-|TRBJ1-2|12
TGTGCCAGCTCTCCCTCGGTGGATGGCTACACCTTC
CASSPSVDGYTF
>TRBV7-9|-|-|TRBJ2-7|14
TGTGCCAGCAGCTTAGGGTCTGCCGCCTACGAGCAGTACTTC
CASSLGSAAYEQYF